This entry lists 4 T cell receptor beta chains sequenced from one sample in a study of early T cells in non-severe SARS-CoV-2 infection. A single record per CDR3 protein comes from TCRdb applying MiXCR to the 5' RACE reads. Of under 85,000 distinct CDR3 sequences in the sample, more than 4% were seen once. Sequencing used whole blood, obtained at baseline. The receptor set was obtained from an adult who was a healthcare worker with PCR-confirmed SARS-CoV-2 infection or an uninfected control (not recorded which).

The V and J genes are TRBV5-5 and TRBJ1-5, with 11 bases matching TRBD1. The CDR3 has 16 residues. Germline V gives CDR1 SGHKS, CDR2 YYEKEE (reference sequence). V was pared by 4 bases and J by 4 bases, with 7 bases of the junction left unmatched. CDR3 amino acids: CASSADRGRRNQPQHF. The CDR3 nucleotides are TGTGCCAGCAGCGCGGACAGGGGGCGGAGGAATCAGCCCCAGCATTTT.

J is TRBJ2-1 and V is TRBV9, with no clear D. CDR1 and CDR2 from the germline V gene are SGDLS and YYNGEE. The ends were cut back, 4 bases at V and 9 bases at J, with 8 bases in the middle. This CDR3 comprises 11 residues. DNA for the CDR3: TGTGCCAGCAGCTCACCGGGTGAGCAGTTCTTC. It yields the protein CASSSPGEQFF. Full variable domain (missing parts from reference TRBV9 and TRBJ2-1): DSGVTQTPKHLITATGQRVTLRCSPRSGDLSVYWYQQSLDQGLQFLIQYYNGEERAKGNILERFSAQQFPDLHSELNLSSLELGDSALYFCASSSPGEQFFGPGTRLTVL.

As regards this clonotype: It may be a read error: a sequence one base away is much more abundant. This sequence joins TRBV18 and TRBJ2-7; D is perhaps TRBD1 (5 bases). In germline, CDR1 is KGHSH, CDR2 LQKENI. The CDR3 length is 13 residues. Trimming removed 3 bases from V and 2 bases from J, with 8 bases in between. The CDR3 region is CASSPRRAYEQYF. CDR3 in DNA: TGTGCCAGCTCACCCCGCAGGGCCTACGAGCAGTACTTC.

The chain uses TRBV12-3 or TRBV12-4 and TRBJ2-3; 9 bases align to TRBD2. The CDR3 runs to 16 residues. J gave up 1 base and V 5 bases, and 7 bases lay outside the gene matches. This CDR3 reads CASSLTTSGGTDTQYF. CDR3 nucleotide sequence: TGTGCCAGCAGTCTCACGACTAGCGGAGGCACAGATACGCAGTATTTT.